The next 5 T cell receptor beta chains were all read from a single sample in a study of T-cell memory formation after mild COVID-19. TCRdb analysed the 5' RACE reads with MiXCR anew, one entry per CDR3 protein. The sample has hundreds of thousands of distinct CDR3 sequences; approximately 15% are singletons. The specimen sequenced was PBMCs or a T cell subset sorted from them (not recorded which). These TCRs come from a man between 18 and 35 years old who had mild COVID-19 (a few samples of this study predate the infection). Cell type and time point are not known.

V gene TRBV9 combines with J gene TRBJ1-1; D ambiguous. V lost 4 bases and J lost 0, with 10 bases in between. Germline CDR1 SGDLS, CDR2 YYNGEE. CDR3 size: 14 residues. DNA for the CDR3: TGTGCCAGCAGCCCAATAACGGTGAACACTGAAGCTTTCTTT. It is translated as CASSPITVNTEAFF.

The chain recombines TRBV7-2 with TRBJ2-2; D uncertain. Between the trimmed V and J ends, which lost 0 bases and 4 bases, there was a span of 9 bases. The length of the CDR3 is 15 residues. CDR1 SGHTA and CDR2 FQGNSA come from the germline V gene. CDR3 coding DNA: TGTGCCAGCAGCTTAGCGATACAGCCCACCGGGGAGCTGTTTTTT. Protein: CASSLAIQPTGELFF.

This clonotype was counted at least ten times. This chain connects TRBV12-3 or TRBV12-4 to TRBJ1-5; D perhaps matches TRBD1 (6 bases). V was shortened by 4 bases and J by 0 bases, with 10 bases between the two germline ends. CDR3 size: 15 residues. CDR3 nucleotides: TGTGCCAGCAGTTGGACAGCTAATAGCAATCAGCCCCAGCATTTT. Protein sequence: CASSWTANSNQPQHF.

This clonotype was seen repeatedly, ten times or more. The chain joins TRBV18 to TRBJ1-5; perhaps TRBD1 as D (5 bases). This CDR3 region has 14 residues. V lost 6 bases, J lost 4 bases, and 13 bases lay in between. Germline-derived CDR1 and CDR2 are KGHSH and LQKENI. The CDR3 DNA follows: TGTGCCAGCTCGCCCGGGGGAAGTAATCAGCCCCAGCATTTT. It is translated as CASSPGGSNQPQHF.

This clonotype was seen a few times. V and J are TRBV11-3 and TRBJ2-3; tentatively, D is TRBD2 (5 bases). Germline lookup yields CDR1 SGHNT and CDR2 YENEEA. The ends were cut back, 3 bases at V and 4 bases at J, with 8 bases in the middle. The CDR3 has 13 amino acids. As DNA, the CDR3 is TGTGCCAGCAGCTTGGTGGAGGCAGATACGCAGTATTTT. This translates into CASSLVEADTQYF.